Below are 4 T cell receptor beta chains sequenced from a single sample in a study of human T cells and chemical hapten exposure. Time point denoted: patch test 2, 6 weeks after DPC sensitization. Specified treatment: therapeutic diphenylcyclopropenone sensitization with weekly scalp DPC. One entry per CDR3 protein, called by TCRdb with MiXCR from the RACE reads. This sample carries 75,000 to 90,000 distinct CDR3 sequences, more than 9% of them seen once, and the ten largest clones take more than 4%. This specimen consisted of whole blood, obtained in connection with sensitization to the hapten diphenylcyclopropenone (DPC). The receptors derive from a woman aged 50 to 65 with alopecia areata. Some clones in this sample may be carry-over from other donors' samples.

This sequence joins TRBV6-5 and TRBJ2-7, with D perhaps matching TRBD2 (6 bases). This CDR3 is built from 13 residues. Germline-derived CDR1 and CDR2 are MNHEY and SVGAGI. V was pared by 2 bases and J by 3 bases, with 8 bases between. This CDR3 reads CASSYGRGYEQYF. The CDR3 DNA follows: TGTGCCAGCAGTTACGGGCGGGGCTACGAGCAGTACTTC.

This chain joins TRBV7-9 and TRBJ1-2; 11 nucleotides align to TRBD1. Germline assignment: CDR1 SEHNR and CDR2 FQNEAQ (reference sequence). This CDR3 has 14 amino acids. V lost 4 bases and J lost 7; bases outside the gene matches: 5. The CDR3 sequence is CASSSDRGRSGYTF. The CDR3 DNA is TGTGCCAGCAGCTCGGACAGGGGGCGGAGTGGCTACACCTTC. Together with reference TRBV7-9 and TRBJ1-2, the CDR3 gives the full variable domain: DTGVSQNPRHKITKRGQNVTFRCDPISEHNRLYWYRQTLGQGPEFLTYFQNEAQLEKSRLLSDRFSAERPKGSFSTLEIQRTEQGDSAMYLCASSSDRGRSGYTFGSGTRLTVV.

This clonotype was counted at least ten times. The chain recombines TRBV5-1 with TRBJ1-1; the D is unclear. Germline CDR1 and CDR2: SGHRS and YFSETQ. CDR3 length equals 16 residues. Between the trimmed V and J ends, which lost 0 bases and 5 bases, there was a span of 17 bases. Here the CDR3 reads CASSLGLERTGTEAFF. In nucleotides, the CDR3 is TGCGCCAGCAGCTTGGGACTTGAGCGAACTGGGACTGAAGCTTTCTTT.

A note on this clonotype: This CDR3 fails to terminate in the conserved phenylalanine or tryptophan, so it likely reflects a read error. This chain joins TRBV14 and TRBJ1-2; no reliable D call. The CDR3 is made up of 18 amino acids. Germline V gene sequence: CDR1 SGHDN, CDR2 FVKESK. V was cut by 1 base and J by 0 bases, with 18 bases left in between. CDR3 DNA: TGTGCCAGCAGCCAAGTTCCCCCTCGCTACGCAGCTAACTATGGCTACACCTAC. Protein sequence: CASSQVPPRYAANYGYTY.